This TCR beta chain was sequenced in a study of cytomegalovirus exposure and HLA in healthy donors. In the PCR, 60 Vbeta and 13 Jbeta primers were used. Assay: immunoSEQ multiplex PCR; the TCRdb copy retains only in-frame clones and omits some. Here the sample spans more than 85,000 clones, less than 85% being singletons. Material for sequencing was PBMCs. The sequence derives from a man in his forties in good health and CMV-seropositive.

DNA of the CDR3: TGTGCCACCAGCAGAGATACGGACAACACAGATACGCAGTATTTT. Its protein product is CATSRDTDNTDTQYF. The chain joins TRBV15 to TRBJ2-3; TRBD1 is a possible D gene (5 bases). V was clipped by 0 bases and J by 2 bases, with 9 bases between them. This CDR3 is 15 amino acids long. CDR1 and CDR2 (germline): LNHNV, YYDKDF (reference sequence). Full variable domain (rest looked up from reference TRBV15 and TRBJ2-3): DAMVIQNPRYQVTQFGKPVTLSCSQTLNHNVMYWYQQKSSQAPKLLFHYYDKDFNNEADTPDNFQSRRPNTSFCFLDIRSPGLGDTAMYLCATSRDTDNTDTQYFGPGTRLTVL.